This T cell receptor beta chain is drawn from a study of T cells in Graves' hyperthyroidism and ophthalmopathy. Trimming at V came to 2 bases and at J to 1 base, leaving 6 bases not matched to a gene. The CDR3 has 16 residues. This clonotype was counted many times. Using RNA transcripts as the source, TCR beta CDR3 regions were amplified. RT-PCR in the first round (using the HTBI primer set) targeted the TCR CDR3. TCRdb processed the multiplex PCR reads anew with MiXCR; each CDR3 protein has one entry. The profile shows about 560,000 distinct CDR3 sequences, 16% of them singletons. This TCR came from a woman younger than 35 with Graves' hyperthyroidism. Source material: blood. The rearrangement joins TRBV12-3 or TRBV12-4 to TRBJ2-5; 8 bases match TRBD2. As DNA, the CDR3 is TGTGCCAGCAGTTTATCGACTAGCGTACTCCAAGAGACCCAGTACTTC. Protein product: CASSLSTSVLQETQYF.